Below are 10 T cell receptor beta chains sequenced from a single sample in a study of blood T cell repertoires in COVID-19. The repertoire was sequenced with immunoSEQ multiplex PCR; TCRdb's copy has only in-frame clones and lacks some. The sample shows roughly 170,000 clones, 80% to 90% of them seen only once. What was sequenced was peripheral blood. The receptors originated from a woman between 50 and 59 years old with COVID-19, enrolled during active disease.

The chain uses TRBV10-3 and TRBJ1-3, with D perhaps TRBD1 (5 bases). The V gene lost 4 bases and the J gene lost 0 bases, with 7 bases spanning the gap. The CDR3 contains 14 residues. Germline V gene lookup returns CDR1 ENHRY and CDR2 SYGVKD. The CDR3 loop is CAISGGLSGNTIYF. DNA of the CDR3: TGTGCCATCAGTGGGGGACTCTCTGGAAACACCATATATTTT.

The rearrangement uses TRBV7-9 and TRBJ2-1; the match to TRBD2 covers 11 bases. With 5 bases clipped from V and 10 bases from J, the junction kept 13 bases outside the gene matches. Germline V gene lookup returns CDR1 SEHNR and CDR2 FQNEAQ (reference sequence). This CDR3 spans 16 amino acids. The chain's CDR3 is CASSHRGSGGALEQFF. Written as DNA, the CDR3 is TGTGCCAGCAGCCACCGGGGTAGCGGGGGGGCTTTGGAGCAGTTCTTC.

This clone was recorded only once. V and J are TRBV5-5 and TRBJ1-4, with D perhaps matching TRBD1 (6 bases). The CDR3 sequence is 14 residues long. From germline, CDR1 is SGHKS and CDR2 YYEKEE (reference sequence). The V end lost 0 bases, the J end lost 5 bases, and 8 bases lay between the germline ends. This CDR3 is CASSLGQANEKLFF. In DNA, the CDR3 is TGTGCCAGCAGCTTGGGACAGGCGAATGAAAAACTGTTTTTT. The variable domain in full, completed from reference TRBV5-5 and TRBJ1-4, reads DAGVTQSPTHLIKTRGQQVTLRCSPISGHKSVSWYQQVLGQGPQFIFQYYEKEERGRGNFPDRFSARQFPNYSSELNVNALLLGDSALYLCASSLGQANEKLFFGSGTQLSVL.

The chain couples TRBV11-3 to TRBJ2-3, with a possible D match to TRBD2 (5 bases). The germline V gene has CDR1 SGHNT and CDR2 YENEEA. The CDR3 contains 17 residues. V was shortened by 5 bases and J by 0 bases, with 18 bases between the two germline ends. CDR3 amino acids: CASSPLWTEVSTDTQYF. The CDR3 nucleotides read TGTGCCAGCAGCCCATTATGGACTGAGGTCAGCACAGATACGCAGTATTTT.

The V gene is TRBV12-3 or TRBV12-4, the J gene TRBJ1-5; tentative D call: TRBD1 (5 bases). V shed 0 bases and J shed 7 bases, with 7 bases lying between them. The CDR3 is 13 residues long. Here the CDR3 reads CASSLAWGQPQHF. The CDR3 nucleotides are TGTGCCAGCAGTTTAGCATGGGGCCAGCCCCAGCATTTT.

The CDR3 sequence is CASSTRGSGGAETQYF. As DNA, the CDR3 is TGTGCCAGCAGCACACGCGGTAGCGGGGGGGCCGAGACCCAGTACTTC. The chain links TRBV7-6 to TRBJ2-5, with 11 bases fitting TRBD2. With V trimmed by 5 bases and J by 5 bases, 10 bases remained unmatched. Germline CDR1 SGHVS, CDR2 FNYEAQ. This CDR3 has 16 residues. The variable domain in full, with the rest retrieved from reference TRBV7-6 and TRBJ2-5, is GAGVSQSPRYKVTKRGQDVALRCDPISGHVSLYWYRQALGQGPEFLTYFNYEAQQDKSGLPNDRFSAERPEGSISTLTIQRTEQRDSAMYRCASSTRGSGGAETQYFGPGTRLLVL.

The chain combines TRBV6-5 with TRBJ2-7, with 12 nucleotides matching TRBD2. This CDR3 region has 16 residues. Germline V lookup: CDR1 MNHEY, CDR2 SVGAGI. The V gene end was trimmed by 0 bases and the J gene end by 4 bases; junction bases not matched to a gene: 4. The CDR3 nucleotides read TGTGCCAGCAGTTACTCGACTAGCGGGAGCTTTTACGAGCAGTACTTC. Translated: CASSYSTSGSFYEQYF.

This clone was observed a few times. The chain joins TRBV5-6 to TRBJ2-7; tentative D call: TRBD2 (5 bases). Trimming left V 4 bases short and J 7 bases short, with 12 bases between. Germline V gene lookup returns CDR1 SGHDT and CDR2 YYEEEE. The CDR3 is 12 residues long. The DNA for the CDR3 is TGTGCCAGCAGCGGGAGCGCGTTTGAGCAGTACTTC. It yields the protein CASSGSAFEQYF.

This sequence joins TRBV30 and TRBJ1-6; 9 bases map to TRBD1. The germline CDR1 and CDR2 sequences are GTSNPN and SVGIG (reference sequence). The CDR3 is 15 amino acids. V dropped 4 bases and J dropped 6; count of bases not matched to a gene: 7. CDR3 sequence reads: CAWTTRDRVNSPLHF. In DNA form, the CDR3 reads TGTGCCTGGACCACCCGGGACAGGGTTAATTCACCCCTCCACTTT.

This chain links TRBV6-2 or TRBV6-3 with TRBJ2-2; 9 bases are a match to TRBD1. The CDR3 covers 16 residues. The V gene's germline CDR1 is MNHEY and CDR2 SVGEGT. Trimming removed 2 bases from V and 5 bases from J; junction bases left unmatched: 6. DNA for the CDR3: TGTGCCAGCAGTTACACCCGGACAGGGGTGACCGGGGAGCTGTTTTTT. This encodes CASSYTRTGVTGELFF.